The T cell receptor (beta chain) under discussion was sequenced for a study of cytomegalovirus exposure and HLA in healthy donors. Study at large: Earlier sequencing of 150 million to 200 million T cells yielded 90 million to 140 million unique TCR beta sequences. Study results and limitations: As a later analysis showed, a missense DCLRE1C variant was linked to trimming of TCR beta V- and J-genes. An analysis was carried out later, and it reportedly showed fewer N-insertions in an Asian-associated ancestry cluster than the approximately 610-donor mean.

It was with 60 Vbeta and 13 Jbeta primers that the PCR ran. Using immunoSEQ multiplex PCR, the repertoire was profiled, and TCRdb retains in-frame clones only, with some absent. This sample yields about 150,000 clones, of which under 85% are seen a single time; 2.8% belongs to the top ten. Concerning this clone itself: Its antigen is unknown.

The germline gives CDR1 SGHDT, CDR2 YYEEEE. The CDR3 contains 16 residues. The junction had 11 bases not matched to a gene; V was cut back by 2 bases and J by 4 bases. V usage is TRBV5-6 and J usage is TRBJ1-1, with 7 bases fitting TRBD1. The specimen sequenced was PBMCs. The sequence was obtained from a man younger than 35 in good health and CMV-seronegative. This chain's CDR3 is CASSFRQGVSGTEAFF. The DNA of the CDR3 is TGTGCCAGCAGCTTTCGCCAGGGGGTCTCGGGCACTGAAGCTTTCTTT.